This entry lists 26 T cell receptor beta chains sequenced from one sample in a study of blood T cell repertoires in COVID-19. Produced via immunoSEQ multiplex PCR; TCRdb's table is partial and in-frame only. The sample carries about 250,000 clones, around 88% recorded once. What was sequenced was peripheral blood. These receptors all stem from a woman in her twenties or thirties with COVID-19, enrolled during active disease.

The chain combines TRBV6-5 with TRBJ2-7, with TRBD1 as a possible D gene (6 bases). Germline V gene data show CDR1 as MNHEY and CDR2 as SVGAGI. V lost 2 bases and J lost 3, with 17 bases in between. The CDR3 has 16 amino acids. The CDR3 coding sequence is TGTGCCAGCAGTTACGCGACAGGACCTAGAGACTACGAGCAGTACTTC. Amino acid sequence: CASSYATGPRDYEQYF.

This clone occurred once. CDR3 amino acids: CASSFLPGTSGVKEDTQYF. The CDR3 DNA is TGTGCCAGCAGTTTTCTCCCCGGGACTAGCGGGGTAAAAGAAGATACGCAGTATTTT. The J gene is TRBJ2-3, the V gene TRBV27; TRBD2 agrees at 13 bases. Germline V gene lookup returns CDR1 MNHEY and CDR2 SMNVEV (reference sequence). J was trimmed by 5 bases and V by 3 bases; bases with no gene match: 14. This CDR3 comprises 19 residues.

In this sample, this clone turned up a few times. The genes are TRBV4-3 and TRBJ1-3; 8 positions match TRBD1. Trimming removed 2 bases from V and 8 bases from J; junction bases left unmatched: 8. Germline V gene sequence: CDR1 LGHNA, CDR2 YSLEER. The CDR3 length is 15 residues. Here the CDR3 reads CASSQRLAGGDTIYF. The CDR3 coding sequence is TGCGCCAGCAGCCAAAGGTTGGCAGGGGGCGACACCATATATTTT.

The chain employs TRBV5-3 and TRBJ1-1; TRBD1 is a possible D gene (6 bases). TRBV5-3 is annotated as an ORF whose role is uncertain. This CDR3 is 15 amino acids long. V was shortened by 4 bases and J by 8 bases, with 21 bases between the two germline ends. The CDR3: CARSTRDIPGWEAFF. The CDR3 region has the DNA TGTGCCAGAAGCACTCGGGACATCCCGGGGTGGGAAGCTTTCTTT.

V is TRBV28 and J is TRBJ2-1; 7 bases map to TRBD1. V shed 6 bases and J 3 bases; nucleotides not matched to a gene: 5. This CDR3 is 14 amino acids long. Per the germline V gene, CDR1 is MDHEN and CDR2 is SYDVKM. CDR3 DNA: TGTGCCAGCAGCACAGGGGACGGCTACAATGAGCAGTTCTTC. Encoded protein: CASSTGDGYNEQFF.

The chain links TRBV11-3 to TRBJ2-5; 8 bases are shared with TRBD2. CDR1 is SGHNT and CDR2 is YENEEA in the germline V gene. Trimming cost V 5 bases and J 5 bases; bases outside gene matches: 7. The CDR3 runs to 14 residues. CDR3 sequence: CASSPRTSLETQYF. In nucleotides, the CDR3 is TGTGCCAGCAGCCCCCGGACTAGCCTCGAGACCCAGTACTTC.

The chain recombines TRBV7-9 with TRBJ1-2; D uncertain. The CDR3 contains 15 residues. The V end was cut by 0 bases, the J end by 7 bases, with 15 bases between. The germline CDR1 and CDR2 sequences are SEHNR and FQNEAQ (reference sequence). This CDR3 reads CASSLASWGDRGYTF. The CDR3 coding sequence is TGTGCCAGCAGCTTAGCGAGTTGGGGAGACCGTGGCTACACCTTC. Full variable domain (outside the CDR3, taken from reference TRBV7-9 and TRBJ1-2): DTGVSQNPRHKITKRGQNVTFRCDPISEHNRLYWYRQTLGQGPEFLTYFQNEAQLEKSRLLSDRFSAERPKGSFSTLEIQRTEQGDSAMYLCASSLASWGDRGYTFGSGTRLTVV.

The chain uses TRBV4-3 and TRBJ1-1; D is ambiguous. This CDR3 is 17 amino acids long. Germline V gives CDR1 LGHNA, CDR2 YSLEER. The V end was cut by 1 base, the J end by 1 base, with 16 bases between. CDR3 amino acids: CASSQVPVPLKNTEAFF. The CDR3 region has the DNA TGCGCCAGCAGCCAAGTACCAGTACCGCTGAAGAACACTGAAGCTTTCTTT.

The chain uses TRBV6-6 and TRBJ1-2; 11 nucleotides line up with TRBD1. The CDR3 has 16 residues. Losses at the gene ends were 5 bases for V and 8 bases for J; bases not matched to a gene: 13. CDR1 is MNHNY and CDR2 is SVGAGI in the germline V gene (reference sequence). This CDR3 reads CASSATPGQGALGYTF. The CDR3 DNA is TGTGCCAGCAGTGCTACCCCTGGACAGGGGGCGTTGGGCTACACCTTC.

The chain couples TRBV5-4 to TRBJ1-2; D unclear. The CDR3 is 14 amino acids. V was shortened by 0 bases and J by 0 bases, with 6 bases between the two germline ends. Germline CDR1 SGHNT, CDR2 YYREEE (reference sequence). CDR3: CASSLDGANYGYTF. In DNA form, the CDR3 reads TGTGCCAGCAGCTTGGACGGAGCTAACTATGGCTACACCTTC.

V gene TRBV6-2 or TRBV6-3 combines with J gene TRBJ2-2; D possibly corresponds to TRBD1 (5 bases). V was cut by 4 bases and J by 6 bases, with 9 bases left in between. Germline V gene lookup returns CDR1 MNHEY and CDR2 SVGEGT. CDR3 length equals 13 residues. The CDR3 DNA sequence: TGTGCCAGCAGTTGGGCAGGGCCCGGGGAGCTGTTTTTT. Translating gives CASSWAGPGELFF.

The rearrangement links TRBV2 to TRBJ1-6; D perhaps matches TRBD1 (5 bases). V lost 6 bases and J 0 bases, leaving 12 bases between the germline ends. The CDR3 is 16 amino acids. Germline V CDR1 and CDR2: SNHLY, FYNNEI. CDR3 residues: CASRGGGSSYNSPLHF. The CDR3 bases are TGTGCCAGCAGGGGCGGGGGGAGCTCCTATAATTCACCCCTCCACTTT.

The count of this clone is one. This sequence joins TRBV3-1 (or the pseudogene TRBV3-2) and TRBJ2-5, with 9 bases matching TRBD1. Germline trimming cut 4 bases from V and 0 bases from J; bases unmatched to any gene: 3. Germline-derived CDR1 and CDR2 are LGHDT and YNNKEL (reference sequence). CDR3 size: 15 residues. The DNA for the CDR3 is TGTGCCAGCAGCCCGACAGGGGGGGACCAAGAGACCCAGTACTTC. Translation gives CASSPTGGDQETQYF.

V and J are TRBV7-9 and TRBJ2-7, with 8 bases lining up with TRBD1. V shed 3 bases, J shed 2 bases, and the junction held 9 bases outside the gene matches. Per germline, CDR1 SEHNR and CDR2 FQNEAQ (reference sequence). CDR3 length equals 16 residues. CDR3 region: CASSFMDRAPTYEQYV. DNA for the CDR3: TGTGCCAGCAGCTTTATGGACAGGGCGCCTACCTACGAGCAGTACGTC.

This chain connects TRBV6-2 or TRBV6-3 to TRBJ2-5; 11 bases are shared with TRBD2. Looked up from germline, CDR1 is MNHEY and CDR2 is SVGEGT. The trim removed 0 bases at V and 4 bases at J, leaving 10 bases unmatched. The CDR3 consists of 18 residues. The CDR3 reads CASSYSKILAGDGETQYF. CDR3 in DNA: TGTGCCAGCAGTTACTCGAAGATACTAGCGGGAGATGGAGAGACCCAGTACTTC.

The rearrangement links TRBV19 to TRBJ2-2, with D tentatively TRBD1 (5 bases). Trimming removed 1 base at V and 5 bases at J, with 14 bases between. Germline V lookup: CDR1 LNHDA, CDR2 SQIVND (reference sequence). There are 16 residues in the CDR3. CDR3 sequence reads: CASSIGQGMITGELFF. DNA for the CDR3: TGTGCCAGTAGTATAGGTCAGGGTATGATTACCGGGGAGCTGTTTTTT.

This chain joins TRBV5-4 and TRBJ2-3, with a possible D match to TRBD1 (5 bases). Trimming left V 0 bases short and J 0 bases short, with 8 bases between. Germline values: CDR1 SGHNT, CDR2 YYREEE (reference sequence). The length of the CDR3 is 15 residues. CDR3: CASSLGGPSTDTQYF. The CDR3 nucleotides read TGTGCCAGCAGCTTGGGGGGCCCTAGCACAGATACGCAGTATTTT.

The V call is TRBV15, the J call TRBJ2-7, with D uncertain. CDR1 is LNHNV and CDR2 is YYDKDF in the germline V gene (reference sequence). V lost 1 base and J lost 0, with 10 bases in between. The CDR3 consists of 15 residues. The CDR3 region is CATSRGSVSSYEQYV. The CDR3 coding sequence is TGTGCCACCAGCAGAGGAAGCGTTAGCTCCTACGAGCAGTACGTC.

The chain carries TRBV11-2 and TRBJ2-7, with 7 bases lining up with TRBD2. Germline CDR1 and CDR2: SGHAT and FQNNGV. This CDR3 is 15 amino acids long. Trimming took 1 base from V and 0 from J; bases not matched to a gene: 3. The chain's CDR3 is CASSLAGGSSYEQYF. The DNA of the CDR3 is TGTGCCAGCAGCTTAGCGGGGGGAAGCTCCTACGAGCAGTACTTC. The full variable domain, its missing parts supplied by reference TRBV11-2 and TRBJ2-7, is EAGVAQSPRYKIIEKRQSVAFWCNPISGHATLYWYQQILGQGPKLLIQFQNNGVVDDSQLPKDRFSAERLKGVDSTLKIQPAKLEDSAVYLCASSLAGGSSYEQYFGPGTRLTVT.

CDR3 sequence: CASSPGTSDFYEQYF. Here the CDR3 DNA reads TGTGCCAGCAGCCCCGGGACTAGCGACTTCTACGAGCAGTACTTC. V is TRBV6-2 or TRBV6-3 and J is TRBJ2-7; TRBD2 agrees at 10 bases. V dropped 6 bases and J dropped 3; count of bases not matched to a gene: 8. The CDR3 totals 15 residues. Per germline, CDR1 MNHEY and CDR2 SVGEGT.

This chain joins TRBV5-4 and TRBJ2-5; 9 bases are shared with TRBD1. J lost 3 bases, V lost 1 base, and 4 bases had no gene match. CDR1 and CDR2 (germline): SGHNT, YYREEE (reference sequence). The CDR3 length is 15 residues. Written as DNA, the CDR3 is TGTGCCAGCAGCTTGTTACAGGGGGCGAAAGAGACCCAGTACTTC. Its translation: CASSLLQGAKETQYF.

The V and J genes are TRBV5-6 and TRBJ1-2; 7 bases match TRBD1. CDR3 length: 15 amino acids. Trimming took 4 bases from V and 4 from J; bases not matched to a gene: 10. Germline values: CDR1 SGHDT, CDR2 YYEEEE. The CDR3: CASSPETGVGYGYTF. The CDR3 coding sequence is TGTGCCAGCAGCCCAGAAACAGGGGTCGGCTATGGCTACACCTTC.

The J gene is TRBJ2-3, the V gene TRBV5-1, with TRBD1 matching 7 bases. J gave up 0 bases and V 3 bases, and 10 bases lay outside the gene matches. CDR1 is SGHRS, CDR2 YFSETQ, per germline. The CDR3 loop spans 17 amino acids. The CDR3 sequence is CASSSRFTGASTDTQYF. CDR3 bases: TGCGCCAGCAGCTCAAGGTTCACAGGGGCGAGCACAGATACGCAGTATTTT.

The DNA of the CDR3 is TGTGCCAGCAGTTTACCCGGACAGGGGGAGCAGTACTTC. Translating it yields CASSLPGQGEQYF. This sequence joins TRBV28 and TRBJ2-7, with TRBD1 matching 9 bases. V lost 2 bases and J lost 7; bases outside the gene matches: 3. Germline V gene sequence: CDR1 MDHEN, CDR2 SYDVKM. This CDR3 contains 13 residues.

The chain recombines TRBV6-4 with TRBJ1-2; D perhaps matches TRBD1 (5 bases). The germline V and J ends were trimmed by 4 bases and 4 bases, with 10 bases remaining between them. Germline V lookup: CDR1 MRHNA, CDR2 SNTAGT. This CDR3 has 13 amino acids. CDR3 sequence: CASSAQGGYGYTF. The CDR3, as DNA: TGTGCCAGCAGTGCTCAGGGAGGCTATGGCTACACCTTC.

The genes are TRBV7-2 and TRBJ2-3; D unclear. Germline values: CDR1 SGHTA, CDR2 FQGNSA. V lost 5 bases to trimming and J lost 2 bases, with 5 bases between them. This CDR3 spans 12 amino acids. The CDR3 DNA sequence: TGTGCCAGCAGCCCCAACACAGATACGCAGTATTTT. Protein product: CASSPNTDTQYF.